This T cell receptor beta chain was captured in a study of T cells after posttransplantation cyclophosphamide. This clone occurred once. As yet, its antigen is unknown. Study outcomes and limitations: Later post-transplant blood repertoires were often dominated by donor CD8+ memory clones. Skin or GI-infiltrating T cells shared few TRB sequences with blood. TRB clonality was highly associated with recipient CMV seropositivity and reactivation.

Germline CDR1 SGHRS, CDR2 YFSETQ. Trimming left V 4 bases short and J 1 base short, with 13 bases between. This CDR3 has 15 amino acids. Produced via immunoSEQ multiplex PCR; TCRdb's table is partial and in-frame only. The sample consists of roughly 25,000 clones, 86% of them appearing once. The source material was PBMCs. The J gene is TRBJ2-3, the V gene TRBV5-1, with D tentatively TRBD1 (6 bases). The TCR was taken from a woman in her sixties or seventies with a blood cancer, CMV-positive, and with a related stem cell donor. The CDR3 is CASSPGTPRTDTQYF. In nucleotides, the CDR3 is TGCGCCAGCAGCCCCGGGACACCGCGCACAGATACGCAGTATTTT.